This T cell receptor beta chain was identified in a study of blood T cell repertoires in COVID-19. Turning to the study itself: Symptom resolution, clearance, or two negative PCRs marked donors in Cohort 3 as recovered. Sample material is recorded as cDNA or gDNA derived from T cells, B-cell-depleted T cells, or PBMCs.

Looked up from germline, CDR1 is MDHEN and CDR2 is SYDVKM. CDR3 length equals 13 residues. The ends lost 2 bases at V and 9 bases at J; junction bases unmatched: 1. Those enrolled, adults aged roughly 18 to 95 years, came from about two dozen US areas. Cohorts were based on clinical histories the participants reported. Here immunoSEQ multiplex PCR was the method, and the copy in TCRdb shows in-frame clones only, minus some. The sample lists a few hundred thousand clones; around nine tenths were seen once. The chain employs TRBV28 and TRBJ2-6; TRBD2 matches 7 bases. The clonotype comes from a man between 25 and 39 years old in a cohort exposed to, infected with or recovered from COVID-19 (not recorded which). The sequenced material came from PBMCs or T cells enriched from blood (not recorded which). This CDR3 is CASSLAGVNVLTF. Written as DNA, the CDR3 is TGTGCCAGCAGTTTAGCGGGAGTCAACGTCCTGACTTTC.